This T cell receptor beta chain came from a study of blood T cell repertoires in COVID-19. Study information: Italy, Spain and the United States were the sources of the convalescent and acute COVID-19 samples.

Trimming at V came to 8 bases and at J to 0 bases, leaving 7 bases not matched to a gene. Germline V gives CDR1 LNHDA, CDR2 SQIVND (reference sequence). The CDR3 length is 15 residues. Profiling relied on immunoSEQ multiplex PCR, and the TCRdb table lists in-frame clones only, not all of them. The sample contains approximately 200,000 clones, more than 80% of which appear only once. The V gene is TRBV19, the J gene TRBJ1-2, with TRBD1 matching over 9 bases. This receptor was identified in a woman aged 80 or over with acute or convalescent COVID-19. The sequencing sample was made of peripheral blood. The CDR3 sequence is CASATGGEANYGYTF. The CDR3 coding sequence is TGTGCCAGTGCGACAGGGGGGGAGGCTAACTATGGCTACACCTTC. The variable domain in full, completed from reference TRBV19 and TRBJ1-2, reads DGGITQSPKYLFRKEGQNVTLSCEQNLNHDAMYWYRQDPGQGLRLIYYSQIVNDFQKGDIAEGYSVSREKKESFPLTVTSAQKNPTAFYLCASATGGEANYGYTFGSGTRLTVV.